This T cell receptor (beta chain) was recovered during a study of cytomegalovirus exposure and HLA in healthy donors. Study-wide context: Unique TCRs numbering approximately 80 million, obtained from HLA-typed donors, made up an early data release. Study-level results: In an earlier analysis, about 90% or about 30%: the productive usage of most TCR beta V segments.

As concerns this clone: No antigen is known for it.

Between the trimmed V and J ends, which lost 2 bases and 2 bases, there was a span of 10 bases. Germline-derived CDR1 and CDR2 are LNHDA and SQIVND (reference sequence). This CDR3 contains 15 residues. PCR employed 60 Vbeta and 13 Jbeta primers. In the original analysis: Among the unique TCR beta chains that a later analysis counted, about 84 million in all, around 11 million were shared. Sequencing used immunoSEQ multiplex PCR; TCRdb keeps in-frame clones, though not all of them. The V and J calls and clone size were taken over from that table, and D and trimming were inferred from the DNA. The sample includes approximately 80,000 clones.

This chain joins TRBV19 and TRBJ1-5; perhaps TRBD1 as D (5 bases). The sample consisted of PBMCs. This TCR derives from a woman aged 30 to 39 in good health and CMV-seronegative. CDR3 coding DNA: TGTGCCAGTAGTATACCAGGGAAGGGCAATCAGCCCCAGCATTTT. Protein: CASSIPGKGNQPQHF.